The next 9 T cell receptor beta chains were all read from a single sample in a study of spatial heterogeneity in lung cancer. Sample time point: blood taken at disease recurrence. TCRs were sequenced from unsorted whole RNA of tumor, nontumor lung or PBMC. Each CDR3 protein is one row after TCRdb ran MiXCR on the 5' RACE reads. The repertoire consists of 8,800 or so distinct CDR3 sequences, with under 5% occurring once and the leading ten covering 15% to 20%. Sequenced here: PBMCs, sampled at recurrence. All receptors come from a female donor with early-stage non-small cell lung cancer.

This clonotype came up many times. This beta chain lies outside the target of a library built for alpha chains; its clone size means little. The rearrangement links TRBV28 to TRBJ1-4; 10 positions agree with TRBD1. V lost 2 bases, J lost 8 bases, and 5 bases stayed unmatched. The germline CDR1 and CDR2 sequences are MDHEN and SYDVKM. The CDR3 extends over 15 amino acids. CDR3 protein: CASSLTGTGEEKLFF. CDR3 bases: TGTGCCAGCAGTTTAACCGGGACAGGGGAGGAAAAACTGTTTTTT. The full variable domain, with the rest looked up from reference TRBV28 and TRBJ1-4, is DVKVTQSSRYLVKRTGEKVFLECVQDMDHENMFWYRQDPGLGLRLIYFSYDVKMKEKGDIPEGYSVSREKKERFSLILESASTNQTSMYLCASSLTGTGEEKLFFGSGTQLSVL.

This clonotype was picked up many times. This beta chain lies outside the target of a library built for alpha chains; its clone size means little. CDR3 protein: CASSTDERETQYF. The CDR3, as DNA: TGTGCCAGCAGCACCGACGAGAGGGAGACCCAGTACTTC. V is TRBV7-2 and J is TRBJ2-5; D remains unclear. The CDR3 totals 13 residues. Germline CDR1 reads SGHTA; CDR2 reads FQGNSA. Trimming shortened V by 5 bases and J by 5 bases, and 12 bases separated the two germline ends.

This clonotype has ten or more counts. This beta chain slipped into a library made for alpha chains as a stray read, so its size is not meaningful. This chain's CDR3 is CASSEALTGELFF. CDR3 DNA sequence: TGTGCCAGCAGTGAAGCGCTAACCGGGGAGCTGTTTTTT. This rearrangement joins TRBV2 to TRBJ2-2; D gene unclear. V lost 0 bases, J lost 5 bases, and 4 bases lay in between. The CDR3 has 13 residues. Germline V gives CDR1 SNHLY, CDR2 FYNNEI.

This clonotype was counted at least ten times. This beta chain was picked up by a library intended for alpha chains and is off target, so its count carries little meaning. The chain joins TRBV29-1 to TRBJ1-1, with D hard to call. Germline CDR1 SQVTM, CDR2 ANQGSEA. The CDR3 spans 15 residues. The ends were cut back, 2 bases at V and 1 base at J, with 14 bases in the middle. In nucleotides, the CDR3 is TGCAGCGTTGAACTTATCGGTCGGGCGAACACTGAAGCTTTCTTT. Its protein is CSVELIGRANTEAFF.

This clonotype was seen many times. Within a library made for alpha chains, this beta chain is off target, and its count is uninformative. This chain uses TRBV13 with TRBJ2-1; D is perhaps TRBD2 (5 bases). The CDR3 covers 13 residues. CDR1 and CDR2 from the germline V gene are PRHDT and FYEKMQ (reference sequence). Trimming took 5 bases from V and 8 from J, leaving 13 bases between them. The CDR3 DNA sequence: TGTGCCAGCAGCACCCGCCCCGGGGATGAGCAGTTCTTC. This encodes CASSTRPGDEQFF.

This clonotype is deemed medium-sized. This beta chain was picked up by a library intended for alpha chains and is off target, so its count carries little meaning. This rearrangement joins TRBV20-1 to TRBJ2-7, with 7 nucleotides matching TRBD1. CDR3 length: 14 residues. Germline loops: CDR1 DFQATT, CDR2 SNEGSKA (reference sequence). Germline trimming cut 6 bases from V and 0 bases from J; bases unmatched to any gene: 8. For the CDR3, the DNA is TGCAGTGCCGACGGGTGGGACAGCTCCTACGAGCAGTACTTC. Amino acid sequence: CSADGWDSSYEQYF.

Ten or more counts support this clonotype. This beta chain appears as a stray read in a library generated for alpha chains; its size is not informative. This chain connects TRBV14 to TRBJ2-2; D is possibly TRBD2 (5 bases). CDR3 length: 18 amino acids. The V and J ends lost 0 bases and 3 bases respectively, with 17 bases between them. CDR1 and CDR2 from the germline V gene are SGHDN and FVKESK. CDR3 coding DNA: TGTGCCAGCAGCCAAGATTTGTTCCCGGCGCGGGACACCGGGGAGCTGTTTTTT. It is translated as CASSQDLFPARDTGELFF.

This clonotype was observed at least ten times. This beta chain is an off-target read within a library intended for alpha chains, so its frequency means little. The chain links TRBV11-3 to TRBJ2-5; TRBD2 agrees at 11 bases. V shed 0 bases, J shed 0 bases, and the junction held 15 bases outside the gene matches. The CDR3 consists of 21 residues. CDR1 SGHNT and CDR2 YENEEA come from the germline V gene. CDR3 coding DNA: TGTGCCAGCAGCTTAGATTGGGCCGGGACTAGCGGCCCCCTGTACCAAGAGACCCAGTACTTC. It specifies CASSLDWAGTSGPLYQETQYF.

This clonotype appeared a few times. A library made for alpha chains picked up this beta chain off target, so its size means little. The gene calls are TRBV5-1 and TRBJ2-1; a possible D gene is TRBD2 (5 bases). Germline lookup yields CDR1 SGHRS and CDR2 YFSETQ. The CDR3 totals 14 residues. The ends were cut back, 0 bases at V and 9 bases at J, with 13 bases in the middle. The CDR3 sequence is CASSLDEGAGEQFF. CDR3 in DNA: TGCGCCAGCAGCTTGGATGAAGGTGCGGGTGAGCAGTTCTTC.